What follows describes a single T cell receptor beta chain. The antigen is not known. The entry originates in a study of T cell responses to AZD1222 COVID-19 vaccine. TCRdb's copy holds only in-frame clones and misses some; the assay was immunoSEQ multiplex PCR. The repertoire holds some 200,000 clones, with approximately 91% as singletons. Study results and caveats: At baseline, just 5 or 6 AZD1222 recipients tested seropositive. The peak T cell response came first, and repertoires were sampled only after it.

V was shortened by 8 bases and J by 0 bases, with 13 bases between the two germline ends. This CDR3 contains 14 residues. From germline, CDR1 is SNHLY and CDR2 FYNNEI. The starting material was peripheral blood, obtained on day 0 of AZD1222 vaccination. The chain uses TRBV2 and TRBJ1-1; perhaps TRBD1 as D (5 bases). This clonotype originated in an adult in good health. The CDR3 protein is CASGTTELNTEAFF. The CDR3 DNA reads TGTGCCAGCGGCACGACAGAGCTGAACACTGAAGCTTTCTTT.